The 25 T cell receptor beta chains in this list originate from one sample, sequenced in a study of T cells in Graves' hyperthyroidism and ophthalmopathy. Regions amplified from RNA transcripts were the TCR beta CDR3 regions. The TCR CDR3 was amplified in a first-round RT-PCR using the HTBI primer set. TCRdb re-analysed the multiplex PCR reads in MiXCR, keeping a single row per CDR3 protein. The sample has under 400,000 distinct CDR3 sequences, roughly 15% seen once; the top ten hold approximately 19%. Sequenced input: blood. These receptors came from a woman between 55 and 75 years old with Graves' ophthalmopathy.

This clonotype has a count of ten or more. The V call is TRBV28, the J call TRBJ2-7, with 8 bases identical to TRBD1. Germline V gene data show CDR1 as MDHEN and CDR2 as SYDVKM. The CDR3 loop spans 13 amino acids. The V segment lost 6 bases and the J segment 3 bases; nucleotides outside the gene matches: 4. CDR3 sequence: CASRTGGFYEQYF. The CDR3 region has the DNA TGTGCCAGCAGAACAGGGGGTTTCTACGAGCAGTACTTC.

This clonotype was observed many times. The DNA of the CDR3 is TGTGCCACCAGTGATGCAGTAGTAGCAGATACGCAGTATTTT. It encodes CATSDAVVADTQYF. The rearrangement joins TRBV24-1 to TRBJ2-3; D unclear. Trimming shortened V by 3 bases and J by 4 bases, and 10 bases separated the two germline ends. The CDR3 spans 14 residues. In germline, CDR1 is KGHDR, CDR2 SFDVKD.

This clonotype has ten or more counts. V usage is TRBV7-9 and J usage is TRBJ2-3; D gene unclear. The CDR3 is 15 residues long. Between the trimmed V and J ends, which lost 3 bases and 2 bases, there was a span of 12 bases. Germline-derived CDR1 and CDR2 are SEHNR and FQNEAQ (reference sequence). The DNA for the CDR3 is TGTGCCAGCAGCTTTCCGGGCCAGCTCACAGATACGCAGTATTTT. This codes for CASSFPGQLTDTQYF.

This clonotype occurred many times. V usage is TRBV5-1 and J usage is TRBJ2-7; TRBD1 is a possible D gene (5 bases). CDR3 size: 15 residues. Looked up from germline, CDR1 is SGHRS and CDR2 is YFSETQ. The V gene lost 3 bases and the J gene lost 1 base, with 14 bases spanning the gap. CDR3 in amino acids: CASSWGQIISYEQYF. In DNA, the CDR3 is TGCGCCAGCAGCTGGGGCCAGATTATATCCTACGAGCAGTACTTC.

The CDR3 is CASSVGRGLSYNEQFF. CDR3 nucleotide sequence: TGTGCCAGCAGCGTAGGGAGGGGGCTCTCCTACAATGAGCAGTTCTTC. The chain combines TRBV9 with TRBJ2-1; TRBD1 is a possible D gene (7 bases). V lost 0 bases and J lost 0, with 10 bases in between. Germline-derived CDR1 and CDR2 are SGDLS and YYNGEE. The CDR3 loop spans 16 amino acids. The complete variable domain, with remaining parts taken from reference TRBV9 and TRBJ2-1, reads DSGVTQTPKHLITATGQRVTLRCSPRSGDLSVYWYQQSLDQGLQFLIQYYNGEERAKGNILERFSAQQFPDLHSELNLSSLELGDSALYFCASSVGRGLSYNEQFFGPGTRLTVL.

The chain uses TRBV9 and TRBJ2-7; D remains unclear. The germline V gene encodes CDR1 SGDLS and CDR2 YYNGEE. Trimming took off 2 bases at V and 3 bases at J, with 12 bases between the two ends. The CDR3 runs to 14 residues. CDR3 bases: TGTGCCAGCAGCGTCCGGGCCCTAGACTACGAGCAGTACTTC. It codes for CASSVRALDYEQYF.

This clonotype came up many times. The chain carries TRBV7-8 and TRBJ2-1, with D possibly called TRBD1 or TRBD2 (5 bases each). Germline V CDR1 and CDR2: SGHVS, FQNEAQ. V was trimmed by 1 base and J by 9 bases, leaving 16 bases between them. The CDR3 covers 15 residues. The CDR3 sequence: CASSLVASGDSEQFF. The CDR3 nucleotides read TGTGCCAGCAGCTTAGTGGCCAGCGGAGACAGTGAGCAGTTCTTC.

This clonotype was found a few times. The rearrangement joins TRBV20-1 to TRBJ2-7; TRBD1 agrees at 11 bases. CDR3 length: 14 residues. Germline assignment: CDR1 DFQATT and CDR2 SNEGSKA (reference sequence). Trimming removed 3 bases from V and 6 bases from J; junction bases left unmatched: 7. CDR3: CSARGDRGAVEQYF. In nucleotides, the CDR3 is TGCAGTGCTAGGGGGGACAGGGGGGCGGTCGAGCAGTACTTC.

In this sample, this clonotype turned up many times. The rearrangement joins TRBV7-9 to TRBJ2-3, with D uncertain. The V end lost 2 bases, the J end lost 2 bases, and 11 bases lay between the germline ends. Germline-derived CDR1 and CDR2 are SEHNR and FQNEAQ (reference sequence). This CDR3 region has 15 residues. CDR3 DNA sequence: TGTGCCAGCAGCTTATTCAGCCAGGTCACAGATACGCAGTATTTT. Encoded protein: CASSLFSQVTDTQYF.

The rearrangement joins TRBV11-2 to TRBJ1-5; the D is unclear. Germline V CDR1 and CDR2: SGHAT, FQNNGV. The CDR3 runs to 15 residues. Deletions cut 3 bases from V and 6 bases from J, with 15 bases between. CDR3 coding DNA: TGTGCCAGCAGCTTCCGGGCAGGACCTATTCAGCCCCAGCATTTT. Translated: CASSFRAGPIQPQHF.

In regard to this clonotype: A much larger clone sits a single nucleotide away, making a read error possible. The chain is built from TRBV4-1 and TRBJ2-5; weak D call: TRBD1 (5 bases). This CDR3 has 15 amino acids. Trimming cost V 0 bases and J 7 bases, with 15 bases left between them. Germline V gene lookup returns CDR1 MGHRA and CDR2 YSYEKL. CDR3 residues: CASSQEGRAIGTQYF. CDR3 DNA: TGCGCCAGCAGCCAAGAAGGCAGGGCGATCGGGACCCAGTACTTC.

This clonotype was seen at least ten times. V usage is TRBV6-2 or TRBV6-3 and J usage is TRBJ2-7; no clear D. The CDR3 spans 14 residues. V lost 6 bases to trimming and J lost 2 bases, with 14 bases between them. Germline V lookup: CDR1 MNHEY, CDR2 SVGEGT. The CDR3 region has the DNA TGTGCCAGCAGCGAGCCTTCTGGGACCTACGAGCAGTACTTC. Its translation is CASSEPSGTYEQYF.

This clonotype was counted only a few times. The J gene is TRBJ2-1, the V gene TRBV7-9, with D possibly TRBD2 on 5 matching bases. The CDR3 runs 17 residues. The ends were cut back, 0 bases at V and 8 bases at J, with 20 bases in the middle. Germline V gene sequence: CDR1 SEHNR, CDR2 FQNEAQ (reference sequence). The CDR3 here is CASSLAPSGPRKDEQFF. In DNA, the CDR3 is TGTGCCAGCAGCTTAGCACCCAGCGGCCCCCGGAAAGATGAGCAGTTCTTC.

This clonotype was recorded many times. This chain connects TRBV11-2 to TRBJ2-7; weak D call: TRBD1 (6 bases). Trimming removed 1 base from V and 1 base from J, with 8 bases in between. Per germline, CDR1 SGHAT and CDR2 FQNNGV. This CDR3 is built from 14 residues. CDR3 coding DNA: TGTGCCAGCAGCTTAGTGAGGGGGTCCTACGAGCAGTACTTC. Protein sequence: CASSLVRGSYEQYF.

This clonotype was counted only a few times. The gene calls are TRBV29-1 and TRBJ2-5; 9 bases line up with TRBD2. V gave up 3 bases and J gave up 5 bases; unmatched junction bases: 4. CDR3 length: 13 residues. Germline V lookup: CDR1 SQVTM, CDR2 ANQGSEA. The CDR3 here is CSVEPSGVETQYF. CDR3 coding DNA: TGCAGCGTTGAGCCTAGCGGGGTCGAGACCCAGTACTTC.

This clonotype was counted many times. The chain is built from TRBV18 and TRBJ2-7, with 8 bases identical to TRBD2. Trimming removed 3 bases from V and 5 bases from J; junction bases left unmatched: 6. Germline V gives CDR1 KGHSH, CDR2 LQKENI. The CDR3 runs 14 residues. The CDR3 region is CASSPKTGRDEQYF. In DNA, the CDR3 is TGTGCCAGCTCACCGAAGACCGGGAGGGACGAGCAGTACTTC.

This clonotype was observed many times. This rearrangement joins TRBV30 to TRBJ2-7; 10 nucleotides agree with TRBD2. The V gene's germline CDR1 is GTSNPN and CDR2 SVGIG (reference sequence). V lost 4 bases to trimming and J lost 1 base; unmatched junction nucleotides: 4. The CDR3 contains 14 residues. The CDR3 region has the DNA TGTGCCTGGAAGAGTAGCGGGAGGTCCTACGAGCAGTACTTC. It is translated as CAWKSSGRSYEQYF.

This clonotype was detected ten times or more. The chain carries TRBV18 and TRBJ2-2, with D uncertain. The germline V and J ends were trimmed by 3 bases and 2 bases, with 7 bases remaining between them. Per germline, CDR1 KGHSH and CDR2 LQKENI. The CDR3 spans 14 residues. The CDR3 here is CASSPGPNTGELFF. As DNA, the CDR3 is TGTGCCAGCTCACCCGGGCCAAACACCGGGGAGCTGTTTTTT.

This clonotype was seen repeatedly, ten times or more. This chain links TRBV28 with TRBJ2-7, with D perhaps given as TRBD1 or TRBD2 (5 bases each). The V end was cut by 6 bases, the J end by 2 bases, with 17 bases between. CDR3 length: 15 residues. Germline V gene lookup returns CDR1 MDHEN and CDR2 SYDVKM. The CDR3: CASSPSPGPPYEQYF. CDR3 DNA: TGTGCCAGCAGCCCCTCGCCGGGGCCCCCCTACGAGCAGTACTTC.

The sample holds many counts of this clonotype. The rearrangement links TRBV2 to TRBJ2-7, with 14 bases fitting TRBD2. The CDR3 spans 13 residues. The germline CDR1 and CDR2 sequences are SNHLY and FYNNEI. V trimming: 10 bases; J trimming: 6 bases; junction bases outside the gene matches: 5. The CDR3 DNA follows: TGTGCCATCCTGACTAGCGGGAGGGTCGAGCAGTACTTC. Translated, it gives CAILTSGRVEQYF.

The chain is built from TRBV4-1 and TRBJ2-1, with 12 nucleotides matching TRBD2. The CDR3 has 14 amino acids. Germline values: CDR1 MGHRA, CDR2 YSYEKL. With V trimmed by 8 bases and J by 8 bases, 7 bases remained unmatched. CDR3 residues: CASHLAGGFHEQFF. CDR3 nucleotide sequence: TGCGCCAGCCATCTAGCGGGAGGGTTCCATGAGCAGTTCTTC.

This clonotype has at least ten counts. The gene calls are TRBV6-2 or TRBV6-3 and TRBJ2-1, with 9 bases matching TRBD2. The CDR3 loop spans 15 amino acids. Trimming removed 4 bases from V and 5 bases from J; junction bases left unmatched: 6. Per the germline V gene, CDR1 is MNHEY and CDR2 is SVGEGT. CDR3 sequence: CASSSLAGVNNEQFF. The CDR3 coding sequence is TGTGCCAGCAGTTCTTTAGCGGGAGTGAACAATGAGCAGTTCTTC.

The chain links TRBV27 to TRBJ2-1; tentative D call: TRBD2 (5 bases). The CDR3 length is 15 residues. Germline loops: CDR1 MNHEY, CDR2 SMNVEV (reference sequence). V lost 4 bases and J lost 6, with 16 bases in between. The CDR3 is CASSWSRTGGNEQFF. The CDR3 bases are TGTGCCAGCAGTTGGTCGCGGACTGGAGGCAATGAGCAGTTCTTC.

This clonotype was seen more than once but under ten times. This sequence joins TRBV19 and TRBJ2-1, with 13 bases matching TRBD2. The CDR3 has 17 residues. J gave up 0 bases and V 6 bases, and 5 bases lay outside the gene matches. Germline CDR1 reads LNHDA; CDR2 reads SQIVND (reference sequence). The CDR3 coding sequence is TGTGCCAGTAGGACTAGCGGGAGGACCCTCTCCTACAATGAGCAGTTCTTC. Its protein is CASRTSGRTLSYNEQFF.

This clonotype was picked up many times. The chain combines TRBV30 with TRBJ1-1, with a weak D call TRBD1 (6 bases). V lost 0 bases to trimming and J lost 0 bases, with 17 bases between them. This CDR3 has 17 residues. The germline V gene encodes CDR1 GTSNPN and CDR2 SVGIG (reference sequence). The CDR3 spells CAWSVEGGQQLNTEAFF. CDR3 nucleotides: TGTGCCTGGAGTGTAGAGGGGGGGCAGCAACTGAACACTGAAGCTTTCTTT.